Sequencing of this T cell receptor beta chain was carried out in a study of blood T cell repertoires in COVID-19. Overall study context: Acute and convalescent COVID-19 specimens originated in the United States, Italy and Spain. T cells, B-cell-depleted T cells, or PBMCs supplied cDNA or gDNA.

Germline CDR1 SGHRS, CDR2 YFSETQ. There are 15 residues in the CDR3. The V end was cut by 0 bases, the J end by 0 bases, with 7 bases between. Produced via immunoSEQ multiplex PCR; TCRdb's table is partial and in-frame only. The repertoire includes about 230,000 clones, about 85% of them detected once, and around 0.98% sits in the top ten. This chain joins TRBV5-1 and TRBJ1-5; D is unclear. Sequencing was done on a sample of peripheral blood. This TCR was sampled from a man aged 40-49 years with acute or convalescent COVID-19. The CDR3 nucleotides are TGCGCCAGCAGCTTGGGCAGTAATAGCAATCAGCCCCAGCATTTT. This codes for CASSLGSNSNQPQHF. Drawing the rest from reference TRBV5-1 and TRBJ1-5, the complete variable domain is KAGVTQTPRYLIKTRGQQVTLSCSPISGHRSVSWYQQTPGQGLQFLFEYFSETQRNKGNFPGRFSGRQFSNSRSEMNVSTLELGDSALYLCASSLGSNSNQPQHFGDGTRLSIL.